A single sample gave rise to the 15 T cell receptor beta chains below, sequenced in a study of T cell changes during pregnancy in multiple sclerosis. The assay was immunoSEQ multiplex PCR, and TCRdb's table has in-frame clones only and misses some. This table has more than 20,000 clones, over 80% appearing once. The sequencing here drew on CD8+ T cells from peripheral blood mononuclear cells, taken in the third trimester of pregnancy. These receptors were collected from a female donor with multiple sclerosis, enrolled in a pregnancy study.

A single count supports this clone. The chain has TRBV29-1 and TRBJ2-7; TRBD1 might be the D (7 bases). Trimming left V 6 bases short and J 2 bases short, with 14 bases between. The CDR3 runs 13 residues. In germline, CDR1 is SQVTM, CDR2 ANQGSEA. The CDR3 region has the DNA TGCAGCGTGCTGGGGGGACAGACCTACGAGCAGTACTTC. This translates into CSVLGGQTYEQYF.

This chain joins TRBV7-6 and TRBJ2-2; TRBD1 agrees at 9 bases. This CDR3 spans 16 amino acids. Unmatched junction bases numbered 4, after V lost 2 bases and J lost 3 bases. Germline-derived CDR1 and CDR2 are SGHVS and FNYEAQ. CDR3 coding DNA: TGTGCCAGCAGCTTACGGACAGGGGATGACACCGGGGAGCTGTTTTTT. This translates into CASSLRTGDDTGELFF.

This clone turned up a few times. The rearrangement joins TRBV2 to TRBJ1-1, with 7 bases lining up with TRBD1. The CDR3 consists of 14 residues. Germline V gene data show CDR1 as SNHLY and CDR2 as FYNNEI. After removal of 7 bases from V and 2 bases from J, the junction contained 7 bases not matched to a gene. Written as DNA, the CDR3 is TGTGCCAGCATAGCTGACAGGGCTAACACTGAAGCTTTCTTT. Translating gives CASIADRANTEAFF.

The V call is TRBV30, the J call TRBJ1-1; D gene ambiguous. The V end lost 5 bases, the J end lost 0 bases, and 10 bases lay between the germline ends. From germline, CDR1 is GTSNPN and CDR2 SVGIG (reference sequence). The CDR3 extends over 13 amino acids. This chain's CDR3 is CAWCEGLNTEAFF. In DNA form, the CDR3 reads TGTGCCTGGTGCGAGGGCTTGAACACTGAAGCTTTCTTT.

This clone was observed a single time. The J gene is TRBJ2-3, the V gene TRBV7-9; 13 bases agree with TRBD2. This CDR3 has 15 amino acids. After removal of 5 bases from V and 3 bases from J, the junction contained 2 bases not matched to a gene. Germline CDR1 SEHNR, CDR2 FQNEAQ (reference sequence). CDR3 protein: CASSQGLAGTDTQYF. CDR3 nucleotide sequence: TGTGCCAGCAGCCAGGGACTAGCGGGAACAGATACGCAGTATTTT.

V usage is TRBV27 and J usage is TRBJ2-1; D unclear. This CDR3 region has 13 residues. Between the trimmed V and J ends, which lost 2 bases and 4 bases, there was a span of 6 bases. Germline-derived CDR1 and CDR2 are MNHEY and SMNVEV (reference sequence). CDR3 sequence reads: CASSLGRYNEQFF. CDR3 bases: TGTGCCAGCAGTTTAGGCAGGTACAATGAGCAGTTCTTC.

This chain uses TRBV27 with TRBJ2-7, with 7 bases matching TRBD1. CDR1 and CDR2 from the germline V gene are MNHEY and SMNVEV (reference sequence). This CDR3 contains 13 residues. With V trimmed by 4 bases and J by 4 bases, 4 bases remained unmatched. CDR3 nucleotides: TGTGCCAGCAGTTATGGGACAGATTACGAGCAGTACTTC. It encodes CASSYGTDYEQYF.

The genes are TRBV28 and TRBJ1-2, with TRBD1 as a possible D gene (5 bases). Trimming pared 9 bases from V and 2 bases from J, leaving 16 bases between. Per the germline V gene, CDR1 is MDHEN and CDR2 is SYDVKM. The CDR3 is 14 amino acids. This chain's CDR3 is CASSNSGVNYGYTF. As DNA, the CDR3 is TGTGCCAGTTCTAATTCGGGGGTGAACTATGGCTACACCTTC.

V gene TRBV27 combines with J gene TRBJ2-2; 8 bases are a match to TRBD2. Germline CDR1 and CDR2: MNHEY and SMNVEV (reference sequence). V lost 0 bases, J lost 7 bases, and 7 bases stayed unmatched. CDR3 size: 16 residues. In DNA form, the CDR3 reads TGTGCCAGCAGTTTATCGGGGACTAGTCTTAACGGGGAGCTGTTTTTT. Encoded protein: CASSLSGTSLNGELFF.

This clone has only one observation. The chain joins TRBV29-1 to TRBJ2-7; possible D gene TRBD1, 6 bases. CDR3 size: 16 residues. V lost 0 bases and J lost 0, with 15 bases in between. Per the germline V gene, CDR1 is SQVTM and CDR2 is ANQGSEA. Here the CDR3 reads CSVEERAGDPSYEQYF. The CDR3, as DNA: TGCAGCGTTGAAGAAAGGGCAGGGGACCCCTCCTACGAGCAGTACTTC.

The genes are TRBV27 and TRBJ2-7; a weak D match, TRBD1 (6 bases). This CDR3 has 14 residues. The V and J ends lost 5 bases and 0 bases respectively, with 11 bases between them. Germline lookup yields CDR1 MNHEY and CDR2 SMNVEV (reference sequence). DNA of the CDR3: TGTGCCAGCAGTGAACAGGGTTTCTCCTACGAGCAGTACTTC. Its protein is CASSEQGFSYEQYF.

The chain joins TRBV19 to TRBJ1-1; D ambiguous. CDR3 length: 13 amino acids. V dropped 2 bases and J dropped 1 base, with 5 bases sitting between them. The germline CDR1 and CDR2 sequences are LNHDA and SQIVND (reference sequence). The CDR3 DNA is TGTGCCAGTAGTATATCCAAGAACACTGAAGCTTTCTTT. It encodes CASSISKNTEAFF.

CDR3 in DNA: TGCGCCAGCAGCCAAGTATTGGGGGGTCCCCCCTACGAGCAGTACTTC. Encoded protein: CASSQVLGGPPYEQYF. The chain uses TRBV4-1 and TRBJ2-7, with a weak D call TRBD2 (6 bases). The CDR3 totals 16 residues. V lost 1 base to trimming and J lost 2 bases, with 15 bases between them. The V gene's germline CDR1 is MGHRA and CDR2 YSYEKL.

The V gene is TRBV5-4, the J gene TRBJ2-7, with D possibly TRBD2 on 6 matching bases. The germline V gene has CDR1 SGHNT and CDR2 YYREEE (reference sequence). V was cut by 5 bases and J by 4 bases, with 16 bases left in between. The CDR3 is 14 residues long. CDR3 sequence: CASSATGVGYEQYF. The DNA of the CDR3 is TGTGCCAGCAGTGCCACGGGAGTTGGGTACGAGCAGTACTTC.

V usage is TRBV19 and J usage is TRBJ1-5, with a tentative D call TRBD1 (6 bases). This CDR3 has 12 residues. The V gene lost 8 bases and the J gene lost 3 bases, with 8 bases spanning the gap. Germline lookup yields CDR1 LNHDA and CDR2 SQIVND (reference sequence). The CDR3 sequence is CASQGYNQPQHF. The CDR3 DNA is TGTGCCAGTCAGGGGTACAATCAGCCCCAGCATTTT.